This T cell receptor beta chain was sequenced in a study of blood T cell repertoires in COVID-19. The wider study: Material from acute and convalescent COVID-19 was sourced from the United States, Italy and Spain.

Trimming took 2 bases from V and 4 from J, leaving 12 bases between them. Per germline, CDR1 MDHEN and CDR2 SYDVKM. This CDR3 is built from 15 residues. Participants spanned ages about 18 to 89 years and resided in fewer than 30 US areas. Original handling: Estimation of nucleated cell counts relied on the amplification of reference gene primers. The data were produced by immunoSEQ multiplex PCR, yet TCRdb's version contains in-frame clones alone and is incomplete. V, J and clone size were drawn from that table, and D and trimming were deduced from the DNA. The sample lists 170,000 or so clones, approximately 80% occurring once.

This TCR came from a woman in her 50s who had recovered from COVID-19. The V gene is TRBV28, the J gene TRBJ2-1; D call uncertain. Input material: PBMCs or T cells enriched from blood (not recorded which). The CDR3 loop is CASSLATQIYNEQFF. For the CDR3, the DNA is TGTGCCAGCAGTTTAGCGACACAGATTTACAATGAGCAGTTCTTC.